This entry lists 12 T cell receptor beta chains sequenced from one sample in a study of T cells in Graves' hyperthyroidism and ophthalmopathy (dated by TCRdb to the late 2010s). The library came from multiplex PCR. Data came from an Illumina HiSeq 2000. Amplification of TCR beta CDR3 regions was carried out from RNA transcripts. For the first round of RT-PCR on the TCR CDR3, the HTBI primer set was used together with the Qiagen OneStep RT-PCR kit. The public reads were reanalyzed by TCRdb: fastp trimming at Q25, MiXCR alignment, in-frame beta chains only. Rows matching on CDR3 protein sequence are summarized as one entry with the most common DNA and genes. Within this sample are about 350,000 distinct CDR3 sequences, with roughly 18% of them counted one time only. Around 15% of the sample is taken by the ten largest. The sequenced sample consisted of blood. The receptors were sampled from a woman aged 40 to 50 with Graves' ophthalmopathy.

At least ten counts were recorded for this clonotype. The J gene is TRBJ2-7, the V gene TRBV10-3, with D hard to call. The CDR3 extends over 13 amino acids. Deletions cut 1 base from V and 3 bases from J, with 7 bases between. The germline CDR1 and CDR2 sequences are ENHRY and SYGVKD. The chain's CDR3 is CAISEFYSYEQYF. As DNA, the CDR3 is TGTGCCATCAGTGAGTTCTACAGCTACGAGCAGTACTTC.

This clonotype occurred many times. The CDR3 DNA is TGTGCCAGCAGCTTCCTCGACAGATTCCAAGAGACCCAGTACTTC. Translating it yields CASSFLDRFQETQYF. The V gene is TRBV7-2, the J gene TRBJ2-5; possibly TRBD1 for D (5 bases). V lost 3 bases and J 1 base, leaving 12 bases between the germline ends. Germline V gene data show CDR1 as SGHTA and CDR2 as FQGNSA. The CDR3 is 15 residues long.

This clonotype occurred many times. This chain joins TRBV6-5 and TRBJ2-2, with D unclear. The CDR3 covers 13 residues. The ends were cut back, 4 bases at V and 7 bases at J, with 10 bases in the middle. Germline loops: CDR1 MNHEY, CDR2 SVGAGI. This CDR3 is CASSSRVNGELFF. CDR3 coding DNA: TGTGCCAGCAGTTCCCGGGTGAACGGGGAGCTGTTTTTT.

Ten or more counts support this clonotype. The chain employs TRBV6-2 or TRBV6-3 and TRBJ2-7, with 7 bases matching TRBD2. Germline V gives CDR1 MNHEY, CDR2 SVGEGT. The CDR3 totals 16 residues. Trimming at V came to 7 bases and at J to 6 bases, leaving 18 bases not matched to a gene. The CDR3 nucleotides read TGTGCCAGCACCCCTCCCGGGCGCGGGAGCCTCGGCGAGCAGTACTTC. Translation gives CASTPPGRGSLGEQYF.

This chain uses TRBV12-3 or TRBV12-4 with TRBJ1-2; 8 bases match TRBD1. This CDR3 is 15 amino acids long. V shed 5 bases and J 1 base; nucleotides not matched to a gene: 6. The CDR3 is CASSDRGGLNYGYTF. The DNA of the CDR3 is TGTGCCAGCAGTGACAGGGGCGGACTTAACTATGGCTACACCTTC.

This clonotype was recorded many times. The chain links TRBV11-2 to TRBJ2-7, with 8 bases matching TRBD1. The CDR3 has 16 residues. Germline lookup yields CDR1 SGHAT and CDR2 FQNNGV. V trimming: 1 base; J trimming: 3 bases; junction bases outside the gene matches: 8. CDR3: CASSLVLGQGFYEQYF. CDR3 bases: TGTGCCAGCAGCTTAGTATTAGGACAGGGTTTCTACGAGCAGTACTTC.

CDR3 in DNA: TGCAGTGCTAGAAGGGAGTGGAGGTCCCGCCAGCGGGATGGCGGGGAGCTGTTTTTT. Protein sequence: CSARREWRSRQRDGGELFF. The rearrangement links TRBV20-1 to TRBJ2-2; 7 bases are a match to TRBD2. Germline assignment: CDR1 DFQATT and CDR2 SNEGSKA (reference sequence). This CDR3 has 19 amino acids. The V and J ends lost 2 bases and 7 bases, in that order; junction bases with no gene match: 22.

This clonotype came up many times. The gene calls are TRBV29-1 and TRBJ2-7; 10 bases map to TRBD1. The CDR3 contains 14 residues. The germline V gene encodes CDR1 SQVTM and CDR2 ANQGSEA. V lost 5 bases, J lost 0 bases, and 4 bases stayed unmatched. The CDR3 protein is CSVRQGASSYEQYF. The DNA of the CDR3 is TGCAGCGTTCGACAGGGGGCTAGCTCCTACGAGCAGTACTTC.

This clonotype was seen ten or more times. J is TRBJ1-1 and V is TRBV29-1; possible D gene TRBD1, 6 bases. The CDR3 covers 11 residues. The germline CDR1 and CDR2 sequences are SQVTM and ANQGSEA. Between the trimmed V and J ends, which lost 7 bases and 4 bases, there was a span of 10 bases. The CDR3 reads CSGRDITEAFF. The DNA of the CDR3 is TGCAGCGGGCGGGACATCACTGAAGCTTTCTTT.

The chain is built from TRBV18 and TRBJ1-5; unclear D gene. The CDR3 length is 20 residues. Germline values: CDR1 KGHSH, CDR2 LQKENI. The V gene lost 3 bases and the J gene lost 4 bases, with 28 bases spanning the gap. CDR3 residues: CASSPSPRGPGHAGNQPQHF. DNA of the CDR3: TGTGCCAGCTCACCTTCACCCAGAGGGCCCGGTCATGCGGGTAATCAGCCCCAGCATTTT. Filled out from reference TRBV18 and TRBJ1-5, the complete variable domain reads NAGVMQNPRHLVRRRGQEARLRCSPMKGHSHVYWYRQLPEEGLKFMVYLQKENIIDESGMPKERFSAEFPKEGPSILRIQQVVRGDSAAYFCASSPSPRGPGHAGNQPQHFGDGTRLSIL.

This chain connects TRBV5-4 to TRBJ2-7; D uncertain. The germline gives CDR1 SGHNT, CDR2 YYREEE (reference sequence). Trimming stripped 3 bases from V and 6 bases from J, with 13 bases between. The CDR3 sequence is 13 residues long. The chain's CDR3 is CASSCEINGEQYF. The CDR3 bases are TGTGCCAGCAGCTGTGAGATTAACGGCGAGCAGTACTTC.

This clonotype was observed many times. The V and J genes are TRBV27 and TRBJ2-7; 10 bases map to TRBD1. Germline trimming cut 6 bases from V and 3 bases from J; bases unmatched to any gene: 5. The CDR3 has 14 amino acids. The V gene's germline CDR1 is MNHEY and CDR2 SMNVEV (reference sequence). CDR3 in amino acids: CASRGRDRGYEQYF. CDR3 coding DNA: TGTGCCAGCAGAGGGCGGGACAGGGGCTACGAGCAGTACTTC.